This TCR beta chain was identified during a study of regulatory T cells in long-lasting Graves disease. This clonotype was counted ten times or more. Antigen unknown. Overall study findings and caveats: Among persistent patients, a larger number of public clonotypes were shared (approximately 2,900) than among newly diagnosed patients (about 970).

CDR3-region Arm-PCR and iRepertoire HTBI primers produced the TCR beta libraries. TCRdb itself ran the multiplex PCR reads through MiXCR, one entry per CDR3 protein. The sample has 450,000 or so distinct CDR3 sequences, less than 25% seen once. The germline V gene has CDR1 SGHAT and CDR2 FQNNGV. J lost 8 bases, V lost 5 bases, and 8 bases had no gene match. The CDR3 has 13 residues. Time point noted: persistent/refractory GD, antithyroid drugs over 5 years with positive TRAb. Extracted RNA from PBMCs served as the source of the TCR library. With EDTA tubes as the receptacles, nine milliliters of peripheral blood were drawn.

The sequencing here drew on peripheral blood mononuclear cells (PBMCs), taken when the disease was refractory, from a patient treated with antithyroid drugs. The clonotype was recovered from a female donor with Graves disease. The rearrangement links TRBV11-2 to TRBJ1-2; TRBD1 agrees at 7 bases. CDR3 protein: CASSLGTVSGYTF. In nucleotides, the CDR3 is TGTGCCAGCAGCCTTGGGACAGTTAGCGGCTACACCTTC.